The sequence of this T cell receptor (beta chain) was determined in a study of T-cell reconstitution after alpha-beta-depleted transplantation in children. Study conclusions and caveats: By about two months after transplant, alpha-beta T cells reportedly arose from several hundred graft clones that had expanded. Diversity of TCRbeta at day 60 was high in some patients, arising from surviving recipient T cells and thymic progenitors. The main origin of T-cell counts and diversity one year after transplant was newly produced T cells.

Unique molecular identifiers tagged the TCRbeta library. TCRdb itself ran the PCR reads through MiXCR, one entry per CDR3 protein. This sample has roughly 670,000 distinct CDR3 sequences, with roughly 14% found just once. Germline loops: CDR1 DFQATT, CDR2 SNEGSKA (reference sequence). V was cut by 0 bases and J by 2 bases, with 17 bases left in between. CDR3 length equals 16 residues. For this clonotype: Its antigen is unknown.

This clonotype originated in a girl aged 2 to 9 with congenital amegakaryocytic thrombocytopenia, due to receive a stem cell transplant. The chain recombines TRBV20-1 with TRBJ2-7, with D perhaps TRBD1 (6 bases). The specimen was PBMCs, collected before TCRalphabeta/CD19-depleted stem cell transplant. The CDR3 DNA is TGCAGTGCTAGAGATGGAACAAGGGGGTTTACCTACGAGCAGTACTTC. Protein: CSARDGTRGFTYEQYF.